Presented here are 2 T cell receptor beta chains from one specimen sequenced in a study of CD8+ T cells in alopecia areata. Sequencing templates came from extracted RNA that was reverse transcribed into cDNA. Method: immunoSEQ multiplex PCR; TCRdb's copy keeps in-frame clones and lacks some. The sample includes around 29,000 clones, about three fifths of them seen just once. Sequenced material: NKG2D-high CD8+ T cells sorted from blood. The source is a human donor with alopecia areata.

The chain uses TRBV19 and TRBJ1-5, with no clear D. Germline CDR1 and CDR2: LNHDA and SQIVND (reference sequence). This CDR3 is 14 amino acids long. V lost 6 bases, J lost 5 bases, and 14 bases lay in between. The CDR3, as DNA: TGTGCCAGTAGCCCAGGACTTTGGGATCAGCCCCAGCATTTT. This encodes CASSPGLWDQPQHF. Using reference TRBV19 and TRBJ1-5 for the parts outside the CDR3, the full variable domain is DGGITQSPKYLFRKEGQNVTLSCEQNLNHDAMYWYRQDPGQGLRLIYYSQIVNDFQKGDIAEGYSVSREKKESFPLTVTSAQKNPTAFYLCASSPGLWDQPQHFGDGTRLSIL.

This clone was counted a few times. The rearrangement uses TRBV23-1 and TRBJ1-5, with D perhaps TRBD1 (5 bases). TRBV23-1 is reported as an ORF; its role is uncertain. Trimming shortened V by 0 bases and J by 5 bases, and 14 bases separated the two germline ends. The CDR3 has 16 amino acids. The CDR3 DNA reads TGCGCCAGCAGTCAATCGGTTTGGCAGGGCGATCAGCCCCAGCATTTT. It is translated as CASSQSVWQGDQPQHF.